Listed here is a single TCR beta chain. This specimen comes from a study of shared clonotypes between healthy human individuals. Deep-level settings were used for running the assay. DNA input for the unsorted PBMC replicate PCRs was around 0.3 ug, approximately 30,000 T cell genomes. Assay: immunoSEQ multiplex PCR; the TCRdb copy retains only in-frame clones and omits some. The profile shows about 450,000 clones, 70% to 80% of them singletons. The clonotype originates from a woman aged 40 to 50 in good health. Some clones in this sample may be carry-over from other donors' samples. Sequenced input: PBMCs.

The CDR3 is CASSLEADTEQFF. CDR3 nucleotide sequence: TGTGCCAGCAGCTTAGAGGCAGATACCGAGCAGTTCTTC. V usage is TRBV7-2 and J usage is TRBJ2-1; D gene unclear. This CDR3 is built from 13 residues. Germline CDR1 reads SGHTA; CDR2 reads FQGNSA. With 1 base removed from V and 10 bases from J, the gap between germline ends came to 11 bases.